A selection of T cell receptor beta chains follows, all from one sample in a study of blood T cell repertoires in COVID-19. Produced via immunoSEQ multiplex PCR; TCRdb's table is partial and in-frame only. The table has 120,000 to 150,000 clones, over 80% seen once; the top ten hold approximately 9.9%. The sequencing sample was made of peripheral blood. Receptor source: a woman of 80 years or more with acute or convalescent COVID-19. The CDR3 runs from the conserved cysteine through the conserved F or W. Fields, in order: clone size, V gene, J gene, D gene, CDR3 DNA, CDR3 protein. D genes are given only for firm matches. Part of the rows lack a size; the others show once, few, many or a class for expanded clones.

clone size: NA
V gene: TRBV4-2
J gene: TRBJ2-1
D gene: NA
CDR3 DNA: TGTGCCAGCAGCCAACTCTCTAGTAGCAATGAGCAGTTCTTC
CDR3 protein: CASSQLSSSNEQFF

clone size: NA
V gene: TRBV2
J gene: TRBJ1-2
D gene: NA
CDR3 DNA: TGTGCCACCCGGGGTCAAGCTAACTATGGCTACACCTTC
CDR3 protein: CATRGQANYGYTF

clone size: NA
V gene: TRBV2
J gene: TRBJ2-4
D gene: TRBD2
CDR3 DNA: TGTGCCAGCAGTCTCCGGGGGGGCAGTGGCAAAAACATTCAGTACTTC
CDR3 protein: CASSLRGGSGKNIQYF

clone size: few
V gene: TRBV12-3/TRBV12-4
J gene: TRBJ2-7
D gene: TRBD1
CDR3 DNA: TGTGCCACCGGACAGGGGAGGCACGAGCAGTACTTC
CDR3 protein: CATGQGRHEQYF

clone size: NA
V gene: TRBV18
J gene: TRBJ1-1
D gene: TRBD1
CDR3 DNA: TGTGCCAGCTCCCTGACAGGGATGAACACTGAAGCTTTCTTT
CDR3 protein: CASSLTGMNTEAFF

clone size: NA
V gene: TRBV25-1
J gene: TRBJ1-2
D gene: NA
CDR3 DNA: TGTGCCAGCAGCGACCCGAGCGGAGGCCTCTATGGCTACACCTTC
CDR3 protein: CASSDPSGGLYGYTF

clone size: NA
V gene: TRBV7-9
J gene: TRBJ1-2
D gene: TRBD1
CDR3 DNA: TGTGCCAGCAGCGCAAAGGGACAGGGGGATGGCTACACCTTC
CDR3 protein: CASSAKGQGDGYTF

clone size: NA
V gene: TRBV29-1
J gene: TRBJ1-2
D gene: NA
CDR3 DNA: TGCAGCGTTGTTTCGGGATTGAGTGGCTACACCTTC
CDR3 protein: CSVVSGLSGYTF

clone size: NA
V gene: TRBV23-1
J gene: TRBJ1-6
D gene: NA
CDR3 DNA: TGCGCCAGCAGTCAATCTCAAAGGGGATATTCACCCCTCCACTTT
CDR3 protein: CASSQSQRGYSPLHF

clone size: NA
V gene: TRBV19
J gene: TRBJ1-3
D gene: TRBD1
CDR3 DNA: TGTGCCAGTAGTCCAGGGGGACAGGCCTTCTCTGGAAACACCATATATTTT
CDR3 protein: CASSPGGQAFSGNTIYF

clone size: NA
V gene: TRBV4-3
J gene: TRBJ2-1
D gene: NA
CDR3 DNA: TGCGCCAGCAGCCAGCAGCGCAATGAGCAGTTCTTC
CDR3 protein: CASSQQRNEQFF

clone size: NA
V gene: TRBV5-1
J gene: TRBJ1-1
D gene: NA
CDR3 DNA: TGCGCCAGCAGCTCGCAGGGGAGGGACACTGAAGCTTTCTTT
CDR3 protein: CASSSQGRDTEAFF

clone size: NA
V gene: TRBV7-2
J gene: TRBJ2-2
D gene: TRBD2
CDR3 DNA: TGTGCCAGCAGCCCTAGCGGGGGGCGGTACACCGGGGAGCTGTTTTTT
CDR3 protein: CASSPSGGRYTGELFF

clone size: NA
V gene: TRBV5-3
J gene: TRBJ1-6
D gene: NA
CDR3 DNA: TGTGCCAGAAGCTTCTCCAGGGCGGGGAGCTCCTATAATTCACCCCTCCACTTT
CDR3 protein: CARSFSRAGSSYNSPLHF

clone size: NA
V gene: TRBV11-3
J gene: TRBJ2-1
D gene: TRBD1
CDR3 DNA: TGTGCCAGCAGCTTGGGGGACAGCTCCTACAATGAGCAGTTCTTC
CDR3 protein: CASSLGDSSYNEQFF

clone size: NA
V gene: TRBV29-1
J gene: TRBJ2-7
D gene: NA
CDR3 DNA: TGCAGCGTTGATCAGGGTGGCTACGAGCAGTACTTC
CDR3 protein: CSVDQGGYEQYF

clone size: NA
V gene: TRBV3-1/TRBV3-2
J gene: TRBJ2-1
D gene: NA
CDR3 DNA: TGTGCCAGCAGCCAAGATCAAGGGGAACTCGATGAGCAGTTCTTC
CDR3 protein: CASSQDQGELDEQFF

clone size: NA
V gene: TRBV7-2
J gene: TRBJ2-7
D gene: TRBD1
CDR3 DNA: TGTGCCAGCAGCCAGGACAGGGGGTCTCGGGAGCAGTACTTC
CDR3 protein: CASSQDRGSREQYF

clone size: NA
V gene: TRBV7-8
J gene: TRBJ1-5
D gene: NA
CDR3 DNA: TGTGCCAGCAGCTTAGCGGGGGGGAACTATCAGCCCCAGCATTTT
CDR3 protein: CASSLAGGNYQPQHF

clone size: once
V gene: TRBV12-3/TRBV12-4
J gene: TRBJ1-1
D gene: NA
CDR3 DNA: TGTGCCAGCACTTTACAGGATTACACTGAAGCTTTCTTT
CDR3 protein: CASTLQDYTEAFF

clone size: NA
V gene: TRBV3-1/TRBV3-2
J gene: TRBJ1-4
D gene: NA
CDR3 DNA: TGTGCCAGCAGCCAACGACCCCATGAGGGTGAAAAACTGTTTTTT
CDR3 protein: CASSQRPHEGEKLFF

clone size: NA
V gene: TRBV5-1
J gene: TRBJ2-7
D gene: NA
CDR3 DNA: TGCGCCAGCAGCTTGGCCAGGCAGGTCGGCTACGAGCAGTACTTC
CDR3 protein: CASSLARQVGYEQYF

clone size: NA
V gene: TRBV7-6
J gene: TRBJ2-1
D gene: NA
CDR3 DNA: TGTGCCAGCAGTTACTACAATGAGCAGTTCTTC
CDR3 protein: CASSYYNEQFF